One and the same sample provided the 12 T cell receptor beta chains below, sequenced in a study of blood T cells in healthy people across ages. A second PCR of about 7 to 11 cycles used a sample-barcoded 5' primer and a J-beta primer mix. A single record per CDR3 protein comes from TCRdb applying MiXCR to the 5' RACE reads. Among about 1.1 million distinct CDR3 sequences listed, approximately 38% were seen once. Sequencing used blood. These receptors originate from a man between 18 and 29 years old in good health.

J is TRBJ2-7 and V is TRBV20-1; 8 nucleotides agree with TRBD2. The germline V gene has CDR1 DFQATT and CDR2 SNEGSKA (reference sequence). The CDR3 length is 15 residues. V trimming: 3 bases; J trimming: 3 bases; junction bases outside the gene matches: 10. The chain's CDR3 is CSASDRGGDLYEQYF. The CDR3 DNA follows: TGCAGTGCTAGCGACCGGGGGGGAGATCTCTACGAGCAGTACTTC.

This clonotype has more than one count but fewer than ten. The chain has TRBV5-1 and TRBJ2-2, with 7 bases matching TRBD1. CDR3 size: 15 residues. CDR1 is SGHRS, CDR2 YFSETQ, per germline. The ends lost 5 bases at V and 4 bases at J; junction bases unmatched: 8. The CDR3 bases are TGCGCCAGCAGACTAGAAACAGGGGTCACCGGGGAGCTGTTTTTT. This sequence encodes CASRLETGVTGELFF.

The V call is TRBV27, the J call TRBJ1-2; 8 bases match TRBD1. CDR1 and CDR2 (germline): MNHEY, SMNVEV (reference sequence). Trimming removed 6 bases from V and 1 base from J; junction bases left unmatched: 16. The CDR3 extends over 18 amino acids. CDR3 bases: TGTGCCAGCAGCATCTTCGAGCCCGGGACAGGTTTTAACTATGGCTACACCTTC. Protein: CASSIFEPGTGFNYGYTF.

This clonotype was counted many times. The J gene is TRBJ1-5, the V gene TRBV4-3, with a possible D match to TRBD1 (5 bases). The V end was cut by 0 bases, the J end by 2 bases, with 11 bases between. Germline values: CDR1 LGHNA, CDR2 YSLEER. CDR3 length: 16 residues. Here the CDR3 DNA reads TGCGCCAGCAGCCAAGATCGGAGAGGGGGCAATCAGCCCCAGCATTTT. As protein: CASSQDRRGGNQPQHF.

V usage is TRBV20-1 and J usage is TRBJ1-4; TRBD1 aligns across 7 bases. The germline V gene encodes CDR1 DFQATT and CDR2 SNEGSKA (reference sequence). J lost 0 bases, V lost 2 bases, and 0 bases had no gene match. CDR3 length: 14 amino acids. The CDR3: CSARTGATNEKLFF. As DNA, the CDR3 is TGCAGTGCTAGAACAGGGGCAACTAATGAAAAACTGTTTTTT.

This clonotype was seen more than once but under ten times. The genes are TRBV7-8 and TRBJ2-7; 8 bases map to TRBD1. Germline CDR1 and CDR2: SGHVS and FQNEAQ. This CDR3 is built from 11 residues. Trimming took 6 bases from V and 12 from J; bases not matched to a gene: 7. CDR3: CASRQTGVLYF. The CDR3 DNA reads TGTGCCAGCAGACAGACAGGGGTTCTGTACTTC.

This clonotype was detected only a few times. The chain joins TRBV29-1 to TRBJ1-5; unclear D gene. CDR1 and CDR2 from the germline V gene are SQVTM and ANQGSEA. CDR3 length: 12 amino acids. The CDR3 nucleotides read TGCAGTGCCCGGGGTTACAATCAGCCCCAGCATTTT. Protein: CSARGYNQPQHF.

This CDR3 reads CASGADSYGGYTF. CDR3 in DNA: TGTGCCAGCGGGGCCGATAGTTATGGTGGCTACACCTTC. The chain couples TRBV12-3 or TRBV12-4 to TRBJ1-2; weak D call: TRBD1 (5 bases). This CDR3 region has 13 residues. Trimming took 8 bases from V and 7 from J, leaving 17 bases between them.

The chain couples TRBV18 to TRBJ1-1, with D perhaps matching TRBD1 (6 bases). The CDR3 covers 17 residues. Germline V lookup: CDR1 KGHSH, CDR2 LQKENI. The V end was cut by 3 bases, the J end by 5 bases, with 22 bases between. CDR3 protein: CASSPAQGTAVDTEAFF. In DNA, the CDR3 is TGTGCCAGCTCACCTGCACAGGGAACGGCCGTGGATACTGAAGCTTTCTTT.

V usage is TRBV6-5 and J usage is TRBJ2-3, with D tentatively TRBD2 (5 bases). Per the germline V gene, CDR1 is MNHEY and CDR2 is SVGAGI. V gave up 8 bases and J gave up 1 base, with 10 bases separating them. The CDR3 is made up of 13 amino acids. CDR3 sequence reads: CASGKRGTDTQYF. CDR3 DNA sequence: TGTGCCAGCGGAAAGAGGGGCACAGATACGCAGTATTTT.

This clonotype showed up just a few times. The genes are TRBV27 and TRBJ2-5; 9 nucleotides align to TRBD1. The DNA end is a closer match to TRBJ2-7, so the J assignment may be wrong. From germline, CDR1 is MNHEY and CDR2 SMNVEV (reference sequence). CDR3 length: 13 residues. The CDR3 DNA reads TGTGCCAGCAGTTTAACAGGGGGCGCCGAGCAGTACTTC. This codes for CASSLTGGAEQYF.

The chain links TRBV12-3 or TRBV12-4 to TRBJ1-2, with 7 bases identical to TRBD1. The CDR3 runs 15 residues. Losses at the gene ends were 7 bases for V and 4 bases for J; bases not matched to a gene: 12. For the CDR3, the DNA is TGTGCCAGCAACGCCCAGGGGACAGACCTCTATGGCTACACCTTC. It yields the protein CASNAQGTDLYGYTF.